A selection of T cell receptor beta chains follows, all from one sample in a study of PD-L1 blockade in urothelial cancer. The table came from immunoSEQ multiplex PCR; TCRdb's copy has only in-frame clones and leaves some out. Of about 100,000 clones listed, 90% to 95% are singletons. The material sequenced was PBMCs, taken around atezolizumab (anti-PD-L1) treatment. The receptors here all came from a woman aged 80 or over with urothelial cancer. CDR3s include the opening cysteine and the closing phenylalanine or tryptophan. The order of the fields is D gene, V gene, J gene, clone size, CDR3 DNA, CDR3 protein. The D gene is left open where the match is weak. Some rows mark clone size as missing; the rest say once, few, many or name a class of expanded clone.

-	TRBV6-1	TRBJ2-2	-	TGTGCCAGCAGTTCTCGAGCCCGACAAACCGGGGAGCTGTTTTTT	CASSSRARQTGELFF
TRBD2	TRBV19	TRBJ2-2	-	TGTGGTGCGGGGGGAAGTGGTACCGGGGAGCTGTTTTTT	CGAGGSGTGELFF
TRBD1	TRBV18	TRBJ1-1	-	TGTGCCAGCTCACCCGACAGGGGGAACACTGAAGCTTTCTTT	CASSPDRGNTEAFF
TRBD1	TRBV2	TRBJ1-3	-	TGTGCCATCCGCGTTGACAGGGCGGGTGGAAACACCATATATTTT	CAIRVDRAGGNTIYF
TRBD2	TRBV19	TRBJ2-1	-	TGTGCCAGTAGTGCTAGCGGGAGGTGGAATGAGCAGTTCTTC	CASSASGRWNEQFF
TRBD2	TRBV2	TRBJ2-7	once	TGTGCCAGCAGTGTGGGCGGGAGGGCCTTCTACGAGCAGTACTTC	CASSVGGRAFYEQYF
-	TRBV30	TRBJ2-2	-	TGTGCCTGGAGACAGGGAGGGGCCGGGGAGCTGTTTTTT	CAWRQGGAGELFF
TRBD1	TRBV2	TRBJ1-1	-	TGTGCCAGCAGGGGACAGTTGTCGGTGGCTGAAGCTTTCTTT	CASRGQLSVAEAFF
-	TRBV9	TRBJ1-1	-	TGTGCCAGCAGCGTAGGGGCGCTAAACACTGAAGCTTTCTTT	CASSVGALNTEAFF
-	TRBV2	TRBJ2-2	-	TGTGCCAGCAGTGTTGAGGGGGTACTGAACACCGGGGAGCTGTTTTTT	CASSVEGVLNTGELFF
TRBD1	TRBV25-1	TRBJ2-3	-	TGTGCCAGCAGTCCACCCGGGACAGGGTCTGAGACGCAGTATTTT	CASSPPGTGSETQYF
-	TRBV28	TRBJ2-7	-	TGTGCCAGCCTCCCAGGGGACGGGACCTACGAGCAGTACTTC	CASLPGDGTYEQYF
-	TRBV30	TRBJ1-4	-	TGTGCCTGGAGTCTTGACACCGCAACTAATGAAAAACTGTTTTTT	CAWSLDTATNEKLFF
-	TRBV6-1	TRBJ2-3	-	TGTGCCAGCAGCCAGACTCGCACAGATACGCAGTATTTT	CASSQTRTDTQYF
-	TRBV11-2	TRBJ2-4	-	TGTGCCAGCAGCTCTAGCGTGGACATTCAGTACTTC	CASSSSVDIQYF
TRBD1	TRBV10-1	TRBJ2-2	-	TGCGCCAGCAGTGTAGCTCCGGGACAGCTCAACACCGGGGAGCTGTTTTTT	CASSVAPGQLNTGELFF
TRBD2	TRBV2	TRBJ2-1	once	TGTGCCAGCACCCGACTAGCGGGGGCCAATGAGCAGTTCTTC	CASTRLAGANEQFF
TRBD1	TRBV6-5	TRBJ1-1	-	TGTGCCAGCACCAGCGGGACAGGGTGGACTGAAGCTTTCTTT	CASTSGTGWTEAFF
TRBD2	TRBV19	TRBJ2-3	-	TGTGCCAGTAGTATAGCATCATCCGGGACTAGCGGGAGGGCGGATACGCAGTATTTT	CASSIASSGTSGRADTQYF
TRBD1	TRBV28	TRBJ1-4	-	TGTGCCAGCAGTTTAGGCGGGACAGCGAATGAAAAACTGTTTTTT	CASSLGGTANEKLFF
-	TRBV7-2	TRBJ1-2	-	TGTGCCAGCAGCTTTGGGTTCGGGGTTTCGTATGGCTACACCTTC	CASSFGFGVSYGYTF
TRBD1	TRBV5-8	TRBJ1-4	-	TGTGCCAGCAGCTCGACAGGGGGAAGGGAAAAACTGTTTTTT	CASSSTGGREKLFF
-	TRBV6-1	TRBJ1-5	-	TGTGCCAGCAGGGTCGTACAGGGTGGTAGTCAGCCCCAGCATTTT	CASRVVQGGSQPQHF
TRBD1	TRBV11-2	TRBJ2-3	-	TGTGCCAGCAGCTCTACAGGGGGCGTAGTAACAGATACGCAGTATTTT	CASSSTGGVVTDTQYF
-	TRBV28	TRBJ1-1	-	TGTGCCAGCAGTTTATCTCAGGGGAACACTGAAGCTTTCTTT	CASSLSQGNTEAFF
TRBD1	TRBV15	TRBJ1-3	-	TGTGCCACCAGCAGAGCTGGGACAGGACTCTCTGGAAACACCATATATTTT	CATSRAGTGLSGNTIYF
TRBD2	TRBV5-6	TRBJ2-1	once	TGTGCCAGCAGCTCTGGACTAGCGGGTATAAGGGATGAGCAGTTCTTC	CASSSGLAGIRDEQFF
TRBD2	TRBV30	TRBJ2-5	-	TGTGCCTGGAGTTGGACTAGCGGGAGGGAGGTTGGGACCCAGTACTTC	CAWSWTSGREVGTQYF
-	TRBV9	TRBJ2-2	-	TGTGCCAGCAGCGTAGAAATCCCTCCGGCCGGGGAGCTGTTTTTT	CASSVEIPPAGELFF
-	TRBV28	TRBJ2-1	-	TGTGCCAGCAGGTACCCAGGAGGGGGGGGGATTAATGAGCAGTTCTTC	CASRYPGGGGINEQFF
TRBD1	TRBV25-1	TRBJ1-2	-	TGTGCCAGCAGTGAATGGGGGGACAGGGGGACCTATGGCTACACCTTC	CASSEWGDRGTYGYTF
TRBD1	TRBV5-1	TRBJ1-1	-	TGCGCCAGCAGCCTGGGACAGGGTTTATGGAACACTGAAGCTTTCTTT	CASSLGQGLWNTEAFF